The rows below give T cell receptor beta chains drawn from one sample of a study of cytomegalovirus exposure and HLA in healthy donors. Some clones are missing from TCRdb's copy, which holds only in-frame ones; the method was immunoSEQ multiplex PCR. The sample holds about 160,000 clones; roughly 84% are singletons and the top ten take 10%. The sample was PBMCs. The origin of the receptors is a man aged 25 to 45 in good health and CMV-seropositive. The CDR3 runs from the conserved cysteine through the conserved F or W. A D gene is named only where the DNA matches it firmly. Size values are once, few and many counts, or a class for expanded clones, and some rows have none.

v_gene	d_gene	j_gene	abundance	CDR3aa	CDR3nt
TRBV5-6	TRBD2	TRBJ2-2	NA	CASSFSGREDTGELFF	TGTGCCAGCAGCTTTAGCGGGAGGGAGGACACCGGGGAGCTGTTTTTT
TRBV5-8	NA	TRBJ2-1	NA	CASRAPGLLNEQFF	TGTGCCAGCAGGGCACCGGGACTCCTCAATGAGCAGTTCTTC
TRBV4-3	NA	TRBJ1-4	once	CASSMSSGPGEKLFF	TGCGCCAGCAGCATGTCATCAGGGCCGGGTGAAAAACTGTTTTTT
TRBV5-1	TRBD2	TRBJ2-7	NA	CASSPETGGPYEQYF	TGCGCCAGCAGCCCAGAAACGGGAGGTCCCTACGAGCAGTACTTC
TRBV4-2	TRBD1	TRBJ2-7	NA	CASSQAWDSSSYEQYF	TGTGCCAGCAGCCAAGCCTGGGACAGTAGCTCCTACGAGCAGTACTTC
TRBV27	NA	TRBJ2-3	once	CASSKQVSTDTQYF	TGTGCCAGCAGTAAACAGGTTTCGACAGATACGCAGTATTTT
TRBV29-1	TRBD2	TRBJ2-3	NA	CSVEEREGDTQYF	TGCAGCGTTGAAGAGCGGGAGGGCGATACGCAGTATTTT
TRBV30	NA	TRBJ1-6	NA	CAWSGTAYNSPLHF	TGTGCCTGGAGTGGGACAGCCTATAATTCACCCCTCCACTTT
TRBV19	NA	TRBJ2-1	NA	CASSISPDNEQFF	TGTGCCAGTAGTATTTCTCCGGACAATGAGCAGTTCTTC
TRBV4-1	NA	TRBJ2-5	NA	CASSQVKGAGPRIQETQYF	TGCGCCAGCAGCCAAGTCAAAGGGGCAGGGCCCCGAATACAAGAGACCCAGTACTTC
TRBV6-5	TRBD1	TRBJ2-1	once	CASSPGTDSYNEQFF	TGTGCCAGCAGCCCAGGGACAGACTCCTACAATGAGCAGTTCTTC
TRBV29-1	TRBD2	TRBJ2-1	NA	CSVEGGGLAGGLDEQFF	TGCAGCGTTGAAGGGGGAGGACTAGCGGGCGGGTTAGATGAGCAGTTCTTC
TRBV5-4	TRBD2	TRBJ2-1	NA	CASSLAASGGLYNEQFF	TGTGCCAGCAGCTTGGCAGCTAGCGGGGGGCTTTACAATGAGCAGTTCTTC
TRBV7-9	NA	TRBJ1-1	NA	CASSLTLTLNWAFF	TGTGCCAGCAGCTTAACATTGACACTTAATTGGGCTTTCTTT
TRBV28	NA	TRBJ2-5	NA	CASSGGETQYF	TGTGCCAGCAGCGGAGGGGAGACCCAGTACTTC
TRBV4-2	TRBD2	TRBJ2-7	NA	CASSRGLAGLASSYEQYF	TGTGCCAGCAGCCGAGGACTAGCGGGACTCGCTTCCTCCTACGAGCAGTACTTC
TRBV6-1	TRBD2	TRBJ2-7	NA	CASRTSGVHEQYF	TGTGCCAGCCGGACTAGCGGGGTCCACGAGCAGTACTTC
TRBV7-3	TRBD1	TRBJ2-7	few	CASSFSGTGVHEQYF	TGTGCCAGCAGCTTTTCCGGGACAGGGGTCCACGAGCAGTACTTC
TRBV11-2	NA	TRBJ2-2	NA	CASSLPRGQNTGELFF	TGTGCCAGCAGCCTACCTAGGGGACAGAACACCGGGGAGCTGTTTTTT
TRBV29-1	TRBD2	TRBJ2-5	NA	CSVGSAGGPPGETQYF	TGCAGCGTAGGGTCAGCGGGAGGCCCTCCCGGAGAGACCCAGTACTTC
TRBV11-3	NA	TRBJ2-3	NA	CASSLGAPGSTDTQYF	TGTGCCAGCAGCTTAGGGGCCCCGGGGAGCACAGATACGCAGTATTTT
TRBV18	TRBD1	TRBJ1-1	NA	CASTNRDRGFSGTEAFF	TGTGCCAGCACAAACCGGGACAGGGGGTTTTCTGGCACTGAAGCTTTCTTT
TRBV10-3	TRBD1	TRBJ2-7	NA	CAILGDRVYEQYF	TGTGCCATATTGGGGGACAGGGTCTACGAGCAGTACTTC
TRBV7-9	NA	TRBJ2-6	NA	CASRRTVSGANVLTF	TGTGCCAGCAGGCGAACAGTTTCTGGGGCCAACGTCCTGACTTTC
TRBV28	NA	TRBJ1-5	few	CASSLWDRNQPQHF	TGTGCCAGCAGTTTATGGGACAGAAATCAGCCCCAGCATTTT
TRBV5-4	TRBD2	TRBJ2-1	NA	CASSPPGLAGPSSYNEQFF	TGTGCCAGCAGCCCGCCGGGACTAGCGGGACCGAGCTCCTACAATGAGCAGTTCTTC
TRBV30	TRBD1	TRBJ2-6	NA	CAWTPGQGVSGANVLTF	TGTGCCTGGACCCCGGGACAGGGCGTCTCTGGGGCCAACGTCCTGACTTTC
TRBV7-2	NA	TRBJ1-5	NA	CASSPNRAASQPQHF	TGTGCCAGCAGCCCCAACAGGGCCGCCAGTCAGCCCCAGCATTTT
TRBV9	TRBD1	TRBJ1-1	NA	CASSVDRTKGTGETEAFF	TGTGCCAGCAGCGTAGATAGAACGAAGGGGACAGGAGAAACTGAAGCTTTCTTT
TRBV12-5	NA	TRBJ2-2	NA	CASGLVRVPPGELFF	TGTGCTAGTGGTTTGGTCAGGGTACCACCCGGGGAGCTGTTTTTT
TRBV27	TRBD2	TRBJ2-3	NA	CASSDPLFTSGDTDTQYF	TGTGCCAGCTCCGACCCCCTTTTCACTAGCGGGGACACAGATACGCAGTATTTT
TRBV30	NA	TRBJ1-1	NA	CACRRSTVREAFF	TGTGCCTGCCGACGGAGCACCGTTAGGGAAGCTTTCTTT
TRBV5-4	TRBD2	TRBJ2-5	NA	CASSLSGGAFQETQYF	TGTGCCAGCAGCTTAAGCGGGGGGGCCTTCCAAGAGACCCAGTACTTC
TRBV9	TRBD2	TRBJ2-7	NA	CASSLGGESNEQYF	TGTGCCAGCAGCCTGGGGGGGGAATCCAACGAGCAGTACTTC
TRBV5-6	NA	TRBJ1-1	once	CASSLSGGGTEAFF	TGTGCCAGCAGCTTATCGGGGGGCGGGACTGAAGCTTTCTTT
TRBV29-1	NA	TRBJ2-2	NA	CSVNPRGDTGELFF	TGCAGCGTGAACCCTCGGGGAGATACCGGGGAGCTGTTTTTT
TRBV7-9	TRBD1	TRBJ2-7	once	CASSSNLNRDRVTYEQYF	TGTGCCAGCAGCTCCAACCTTAACCGGGACAGGGTCACCTACGAGCAGTACTTC
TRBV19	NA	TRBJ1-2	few	CASSSGTLYGYTF	TGTGCCAGTAGCTCCGGGACACTCTATGGCTACACCTTC
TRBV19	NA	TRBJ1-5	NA	CASSINSWQSNQPQHF	TGTGCCAGTAGTATAAATTCGTGGCAGTCCAATCAGCCCCAGCATTTT
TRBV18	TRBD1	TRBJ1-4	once	CASSLRDSEKLFF	TGTGCCAGCTCACTTCGGGACAGCGAAAAACTGTTTTTT
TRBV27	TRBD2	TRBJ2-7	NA	CASSLRGRSLEQYF	TGTGCCAGCAGTTTACGCGGGAGGTCTCTCGAGCAGTACTTC
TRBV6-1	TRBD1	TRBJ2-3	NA	CASSGQTGIPDTQYF	TGTGCCAGCAGTGGACAGACAGGGATCCCAGATACGCAGTATTTT
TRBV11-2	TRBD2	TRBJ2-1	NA	CASSWGLAGENEQFF	TGTGCCAGCAGCTGGGGACTAGCGGGGGAAAATGAGCAGTTCTTC
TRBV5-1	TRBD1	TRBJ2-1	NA	CASSATYRGSYNEQFF	TGCGCCAGCAGCGCGACATACAGGGGCTCCTACAATGAGCAGTTCTTC
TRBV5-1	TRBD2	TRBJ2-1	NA	CATRPSGSVNEQFF	TGCGCCACCCGCCCTAGCGGGAGCGTCAATGAGCAGTTCTTC
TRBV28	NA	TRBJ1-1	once	CASSLYKTNAEAFF	TGTGCCAGCAGTTTATACAAGACAAACGCTGAAGCTTTCTTT
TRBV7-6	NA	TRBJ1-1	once	CASSQDGGEAFF	TGTGCCAGCAGCCAAGACGGAGGTGAAGCTTTCTTT
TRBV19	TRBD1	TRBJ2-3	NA	CASSRDRVSTDTQYF	TGTGCCAGTAGTCGGGACAGGGTTAGCACAGATACGCAGTATTTT
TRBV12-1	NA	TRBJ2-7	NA	CASSSQGNNTYEQYF	TGTGCCAGCAGCTCTCAGGGTAATAACACCTACGAGCAGTACTTC
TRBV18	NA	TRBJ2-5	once	CASCHEVRETQYF	TGTGCCAGCTGCCATGAGGTTCGGGAGACCCAGTACTTC
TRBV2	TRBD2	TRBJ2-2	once	CASRGTSTNTGELFF	TGTGCCAGCAGGGGGACTAGCACAAACACCGGGGAGCTGTTTTTT
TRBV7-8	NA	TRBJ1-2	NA	CASSPRLGYGYTF	TGTGCCAGCAGCCCTAGGCTTGGGTATGGCTACACCTTC
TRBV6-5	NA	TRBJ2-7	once	CASRYTRLSEQYF	TGTGCCAGCAGGTACACCCGACTGAGCGAGCAGTACTTC
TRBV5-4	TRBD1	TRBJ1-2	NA	CASSLWDRVPLGYTF	TGTGCCAGCAGCTTGTGGGACAGGGTCCCTCTTGGCTACACCTTC
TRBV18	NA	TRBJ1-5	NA	CASSPVNQPQHF	TGTGCCAGCTCACCCGTCAATCAGCCCCAGCATTTT